In this sample, the clone carrying this T cell receptor beta chain turned up a few times. Its antigen remains unknown. Primers included in the PCR were 60 Vbeta and 13 Jbeta primers. The table came from immunoSEQ multiplex PCR; TCRdb's copy has only in-frame clones and leaves some out. Among 73,000 or so clones listed, under 85% were seen once. These data belong to a study of cytomegalovirus exposure and HLA in healthy donors. Study conclusions and caveats: Altogether, some 170 TCR beta chains were recorded as cytomegalovirus-associated. The study reported that TCR beta sequences accurately predicted HLA-A and HLA-B alleles in most subjects. The authors later found most CMV-associated TCR beta chains appeared HLA-restricted.

Germline values: CDR1 MDHEN, CDR2 SYDVKM. The CDR3 totals 13 residues. V shed 6 bases and J 6 bases; nucleotides not matched to a gene: 8. The source is a woman in her 40s in good health and CMV-seropositive. The chain is built from TRBV28 and TRBJ2-7; 7 nucleotides match TRBD2. Source material: PBMCs. DNA for the CDR3: TGTGCCAGCAGCCCTAGCGGAACCATCGAGCAGTACTTC. Amino acid sequence: CASSPSGTIEQYF. The variable domain in full, with the rest retrieved from reference TRBV28 and TRBJ2-7, is DVKVTQSSRYLVKRTGEKVFLECVQDMDHENMFWYRQDPGLGLRLIYFSYDVKMKEKGDIPEGYSVSREKKERFSLILESASTNQTSMYLCASSPSGTIEQYFGPGTRLTVT.